These T cell receptor beta chains were read from a single sample in a study of neoadjuvant anti-PD-1 for oral cavity cancer. Using immunoSEQ multiplex PCR, the repertoire was profiled, and TCRdb retains in-frame clones only, with some absent. The sample yields some 15,000 clones, about 77% seen once. Sequenced material: PBMCs, taken after nivolumab (anti-PD-1) treatment. These receptors all stem from a person between 35 and 79 years old with oral cavity squamous cell carcinoma. Both conserved end residues are part of each CDR3. A D gene is named only where the DNA matches it firmly. Expanded clones are given a class, and other clones once, few, many or no size at all.

TRBV2	TRBJ1-2	-	-	CASSEEVGGALGGYTF	TGTGCCAGCAGTGAAGAAGTCGGCGGAGCCTTGGGAGGCTACACCTTC
TRBV7-9	TRBJ1-4	-	-	CASSQPGVWTNEKLFF	TGTGCCAGCAGCCAGCCCGGGGTGTGGACTAATGAAAAACTGTTTTTT
TRBV19	TRBJ1-5	TRBD1	once	CASTRGGRREVFQPQHF	TGTGCCAGCACCCGAGGGGGCCGCAGGGAAGTGTTTCAGCCCCAGCATTTT
TRBV2	TRBJ1-1	-	-	CASTSSVTIPNTEAFF	TGTGCCAGCACCTCAAGCGTTACCATACCGAACACTGAAGCTTTCTTT
TRBV4-1	TRBJ1-4	-	-	CASSQGTTWRAREKLFF	TGCGCCAGCAGCCAGGGTACCACTTGGAGAGCACGCGAAAAACTGTTTTTT
TRBV6-1	TRBJ1-5	-	-	CASSVSGVPRDDQPQHF	TGTGCCAGCAGTGTATCTGGGGTTCCTCGGGATGATCAGCCCCAGCATTTT
TRBV6-1	TRBJ1-6	TRBD1	few	CASSFPGQGNSPLHF	TGTGCCAGCAGTTTTCCGGGACAGGGTAATTCACCCCTCCACTTT
TRBV6-5	TRBJ1-1	-	-	CASRKTFYTEAFF	TGTGCCAGCAGAAAGACATTTTACACTGAAGCTTTCTTT
TRBV6-1	TRBJ1-3	-	-	CASSEARRGNTIYF	TGTGCCAGCAGTGAAGCGCGAAGGGGAAACACCATATATTTT
TRBV11-2	TRBJ2-3	-	-	CASSLGGAYTQYF	TGTGCCAGCAGCTTAGGGGGAGCCTATACGCAGTATTTT
TRBV30	TRBJ1-1	-	-	CAWRRRETEAFF	TGTGCCTGGAGAAGGCGTGAGACTGAAGCTTTCTTT
TRBV2	TRBJ2-3	TRBD2	-	CASSISGRTWDTQYF	TGTGCCAGCAGTATTAGCGGGAGGACCTGGGATACGCAGTATTTT
TRBV7-8	TRBJ2-7	-	-	CASSFDRDYEQYF	TGTGCCAGCAGCTTCGACAGAGACTACGAGCAGTACTTC
TRBV7-9	TRBJ1-2	-	once	CASSLARGHGYTF	TGTGCCAGCAGCTTAGCGCGGGGGCATGGCTACACCTTC
TRBV6-5	TRBJ1-2	-	-	CASSYRSGAGYGYTF	TGTGCCAGCAGTTACCGGTCGGGGGCGGGATATGGCTACACCTTC
TRBV5-5	TRBJ1-1	-	-	CASSFIGGGRVDNTEAFF	TGTGCCAGCAGCTTTATAGGAGGCGGCAGGGTGGACAACACTGAAGCTTTCTTT
TRBV30	TRBJ2-7	-	-	CAWSVSGYEQYF	TGTGCCTGGAGTGTAAGCGGGTACGAGCAGTACTTC
TRBV16	TRBJ1-1	TRBD1	-	CASSPPNRGETEAFF	TGTGCCAGCAGCCCCCCCAACAGGGGGGAGACTGAAGCTTTCTTT
TRBV30	TRBJ1-5	TRBD1	-	CAWMGQGSNQPQHF	TGTGCCTGGATGGGACAGGGGAGCAATCAGCCCCAGCATTTT
TRBV11-2	TRBJ1-1	-	-	CASSLVQNTEAFF	TGTGCCAGCAGCTTAGTCCAGAACACTGAAGCTTTCTTT
TRBV11-2	TRBJ1-1	-	few	CASSSYRSEGTEAFF	TGTGCCAGCAGCTCTTACAGGTCGGAGGGCACTGAAGCTTTCTTT
TRBV7-9	TRBJ1-6	TRBD1	-	CASSSWEGQGNSPLHF	TGTGCCAGCAGCTCATGGGAGGGACAGGGTAATTCACCCCTCCACTTT
TRBV7-9	TRBJ1-6	-	-	CASSPGVANSPLHF	TGTGCCAGCAGCCCAGGGGTTGCCAATTCACCCCTCCACTTT
TRBV7-9	TRBJ2-7	-	few	CASTYQGYGGEQYF	TGTGCCAGCACCTACCAGGGGTACGGTGGCGAGCAGTACTTC
TRBV6-5	TRBJ2-3	-	-	CASSPPSDTQYF	TGTGCCAGCAGTCCCCCCTCGGATACGCAGTATTTT
TRBV10-3	TRBJ2-5	-	-	CAISESGKGILEETQYF	TGTGCCATCAGTGAGTCGGGGAAGGGAATTCTTGAAGAGACCCAGTACTTC
TRBV27	TRBJ2-1	-	few	CASSAVRDTHNEQFF	TGTGCCAGCAGTGCCGTCCGGGACACCCACAATGAGCAGTTCTTC
TRBV5-1	TRBJ1-2	-	-	CASSQTPRFRNQDYGYTF	TGCGCCAGCAGCCAAACGCCCAGGTTCCGCAATCAGGACTATGGCTACACCTTC
TRBV7-9	TRBJ2-1	TRBD2	few	CASSSGLAGAGEQFF	TGTGCCAGCAGCTCAGGACTAGCGGGGGCCGGAGAGCAGTTCTTC
TRBV12-5	TRBJ2-3	-	-	CASGLRMSTDTQYF	TGTGCTAGTGGTTTGCGTATGAGCACAGATACGCAGTATTTT
TRBV6-6	TRBJ2-1	-	few	CASTLPGVTNEQFF	TGTGCCAGCACTCTTCCCGGGGTTACCAATGAGCAGTTCTTC
TRBV5-1	TRBJ2-7	-	-	CASSLGLHEQYF	TGCGCCAGCAGCTTGGGGCTACACGAGCAGTACTTC
TRBV28	TRBJ1-3	TRBD1	-	CASRWGQGPGNTIYF	TGTGCCAGCAGGTGGGGACAGGGCCCTGGAAACACCATATATTTT
TRBV29-1	TRBJ2-5	-	-	CSHRGQEGETQYF	TGCAGCCATCGAGGCCAGGAGGGAGAGACCCAGTACTTC
TRBV29-1	TRBJ1-2	-	-	CSVEWTDYGYTF	TGCAGCGTTGAATGGACAGACTATGGCTACACCTTC
TRBV5-1	TRBJ2-7	-	-	CASSPNPGASLEQYF	TGCGCCAGCAGCCCCAATCCCGGGGCCTCCCTCGAGCAGTACTTC
TRBV5-1	TRBJ2-7	-	-	CASARGNEVGEQYF	TGCGCCAGCGCACGGGGAAACGAGGTGGGCGAGCAGTACTTC
TRBV27	TRBJ1-5	-	-	CASSLYGVSNQPQHF	TGTGCCAGCAGTTTATATGGGGTTAGCAATCAGCCCCAGCATTTT
TRBV7-5	TRBJ1-4	-	-	CARSPDVEGGAEKLFF	TGTGCCAGAAGCCCCGATGTTGAGGGGGGGGCTGAAAAACTGTTTTTT
TRBV6-1	TRBJ1-1	TRBD1	-	CASSEIPGGPFF	TGTGCCAGCAGTGAAATCCCAGGGGGCCCTTTCTTT
TRBV19	TRBJ2-7	TRBD1	few	CASSIGGQGHEQYF	TGTGCCAGTAGTATCGGTGGACAGGGACACGAGCAGTACTTC
TRBV10-3	TRBJ1-1	-	few	CAISESWGIEAFF	TGTGCCATCAGTGAGTCGTGGGGGATTGAAGCTTTCTTT
TRBV9	TRBJ1-2	-	-	CASSVDGDGVNYGYTF	TGTGCCAGCAGCGTAGATGGGGACGGAGTTAACTATGGCTACACCTTC
TRBV11-2	TRBJ2-1	TRBD1	-	CASSPSRTGVKQFF	TGTGCCAGCAGCCCCTCAAGGACAGGGGTAAAGCAGTTCTTC
TRBV11-1	TRBJ1-1	-	-	CASSLAGGSTEAFF	TGTGCCAGCAGCTTAGCGGGAGGGAGCACTGAAGCTTTCTTT
TRBV5-4	TRBJ2-5	TRBD1	once	CASSPTGGETQYF	TGTGCCAGCAGCCCGACAGGGGGGGAGACCCAGTACTTC
TRBV7-9	TRBJ1-1	-	-	CATRGGIQVAEAFF	TGTGCCACCCGAGGGGGGATTCAGGTCGCTGAAGCTTTCTTT
TRBV10-3	TRBJ2-6	-	-	CAARGNNSGANVLTF	TGTGCCGCCCGGGGAAACAACTCTGGGGCCAACGTCCTGACTTTC
TRBV30	TRBJ2-7	-	-	CACTRGYEQYF	TGTGCCTGTACCCGGGGCTACGAGCAGTACTTC
TRBV10-3	TRBJ1-6	-	-	CAISLGQVNSPLHF	TGTGCCATCAGCCTGGGACAAGTAAATTCACCCCTCCACTTT
TRBV30	TRBJ2-5	-	-	CAWSVGAGTQETQYF	TGTGCCTGGAGTGTAGGGGCAGGTACCCAAGAGACCCAGTACTTC
TRBV2	TRBJ2-7	-	-	CASRNLQGYYEQYF	TGTGCCAGCAGAAATCTGCAGGGTTACTACGAGCAGTACTTC
TRBV5-1	TRBJ2-1	-	-	CASSLVASRGNEQFF	TGCGCCAGCAGCTTGGTGGCTAGCAGAGGCAATGAGCAGTTCTTC
TRBV30	TRBJ1-1	TRBD1	few	CAWSVGGTVQSSTEAFF	TGTGCCTGGAGTGTAGGCGGGACAGTTCAGAGTTCCACTGAAGCTTTCTTT
TRBV6-1	TRBJ1-3	-	-	CASSERPHSGNTIYF	TGTGCCAGCAGTGAACGGCCGCACTCTGGAAACACCATATATTTT
TRBV2	TRBJ2-2	-	-	CASMGGSRTGELFF	TGTGCCAGCATGGGTGGGAGTCGGACCGGGGAGCTGTTTTTT
TRBV9	TRBJ1-1	-	-	CASSPIPENTEAFF	TGTGCCAGCAGCCCAATTCCAGAGAACACTGAAGCTTTCTTT
TRBV19	TRBJ1-1	-	-	CASIPNGEGLGRPEAFF	TGTGCCAGTATTCCGAATGGGGAGGGTCTGGGCCGCCCTGAAGCTTTCTTT
TRBV15	TRBJ2-6	-	-	CATSRERVGNSGANVLTF	TGTGCCACCAGCAGAGAGAGGGTCGGAAACTCTGGGGCCAACGTCCTGACTTTC
TRBV19	TRBJ1-2	TRBD1	-	CASSSRQVVGTGYGYTF	TGTGCCAGTAGTAGTCGACAAGTTGTTGGGACAGGCTATGGCTACACCTTC